The present T cell receptor beta chain was sequenced within a study of beta chain features in type 1 diabetes. Via CD45RO/CCR7/CD25/CD127/CD95/CD27, cells of the CD4+ naive, central memory, regulatory and stem cell-like memory subsets were sorted. The CDR3 is made up of 17 amino acids. The ends lost 4 bases at V and 2 bases at J; junction bases unmatched: 12. Germline V CDR1 and CDR2: SGHRS, YFSETQ. Study results and caveats: Whether TCRB rearrangement is influenced by HLA type went unresolved here. TCRB CDR3s were moderately but significantly shorter in Type 1 diabetes patients in all four CD4+ subsets.

As for this clone: Antigen specificity is unknown.

As every portion of the isolated RNA was reverse transcribed, the sequencing read expressed TCRB transcripts. Here immunoSEQ multiplex PCR was the method, and the copy in TCRdb shows in-frame clones only, minus some. The sample shows almost 350,000 clones, around 9.7% of them seen only once. The chain uses TRBV5-1 and TRBJ2-4, with 7 positions matching TRBD1. Sequenced material: central memory CD4+ T cells from blood. This receptor was identified in a man under 40 with type 1 diabetes. The CDR3 loop reads CASSARGRDSSKNIQYF. DNA for the CDR3: TGCGCCAGCAGCGCTAGAGGAAGGGACAGTTCCAAAAACATTCAGTACTTC.